The 31 T cell receptor beta chains in this list originate from one sample, sequenced in a study of human T cells and chemical hapten exposure. Noted time point: patch test 1, 2 weeks after DPC sensitization. Treatment indicated: therapeutic diphenylcyclopropenone sensitization with weekly scalp DPC. MiXCR, run by TCRdb on the RACE reads, gives a single entry per CDR3 protein. The sample lists under 150,000 distinct CDR3 sequences; 12% were seen once. The sequences come from whole blood, collected in connection with sensitization to the hapten diphenylcyclopropenone (DPC). Receptors originate from a woman aged 50 to 60 with alopecia areata. Some clones in this sample may be carry-over from other donors' samples.

This clonotype showed up many times. CDR3 protein: CASAIDIGANYGYTF. The DNA for the CDR3 is TGCGCCAGCGCTATCGATATTGGGGCTAACTATGGCTACACCTTC. J is TRBJ1-2 and V is TRBV5-1; D not certain. The CDR3 consists of 15 residues. Germline CDR1 and CDR2: SGHRS and YFSETQ. V was pared by 7 bases and J by 0 bases, with 16 bases between.

This clonotype was counted a few times. The chain has TRBV28 and TRBJ1-1; D unresolved. Trimming stripped 5 bases from V and 2 bases from J, with 9 bases between. The CDR3 sequence is 13 residues long. Germline V lookup: CDR1 MDHEN, CDR2 SYDVKM. CDR3 sequence (DNA): TGTGCCAGCAGTCCAAGCCATAACACTGAAGCTTTCTTT. Translating gives CASSPSHNTEAFF.

This clonotype was picked up many times. The V and J genes are TRBV7-6 and TRBJ2-2, with D hard to call. Trimming took 4 bases from V and 8 from J, leaving 8 bases between them. CDR1 and CDR2 (germline): SGHVS, FNYEAQ. There are 12 residues in the CDR3. DNA for the CDR3: TGTGCCAGCAGCTCCCGAACGGGGGAGCTGTTTTTT. It is translated as CASSSRTGELFF.

The J gene is TRBJ2-1, the V gene TRBV6-2 or TRBV6-3; D is unresolved. This CDR3 region has 13 residues. V was trimmed by 2 bases and J by 9 bases, leaving 11 bases between them. Germline CDR1 is MNHEY and CDR2 is SVGEGT. In DNA, the CDR3 is TGTGCCAGCAGTTACCCCCAGGCCCCTGAGCAGTTCTTC. It translates to CASSYPQAPEQFF.

This clonotype appeared many times. The CDR3 sequence is CSAFNRGLAVHEQYF. Written as DNA, the CDR3 is TGCAGTGCGTTCAATCGGGGACTAGCGGTCCACGAGCAGTACTTC. The rearrangement uses TRBV20-1 and TRBJ2-7, with 11 bases lining up with TRBD2. Germline V gene lookup returns CDR1 DFQATT and CDR2 SNEGSKA (reference sequence). CDR3 length: 15 residues. Trimming removed 6 bases from V and 5 bases from J; junction bases left unmatched: 12.

This clonotype showed up many times. This chain connects TRBV4-2 to TRBJ2-1, with TRBD2 matching over 11 bases. Germline V gene sequence: CDR1 LGHNA, CDR2 YNFKEQ. CDR3 length: 19 amino acids. Trimming removed 0 bases from V and 10 bases from J; junction bases left unmatched: 17. CDR3 region: CASSQDRVGSGRAFREQFF. The CDR3 region has the DNA TGTGCCAGCAGCCAAGATAGGGTTGGTAGCGGGAGGGCCTTCCGGGAGCAGTTCTTC.

This chain links TRBV12-3 or TRBV12-4 with TRBJ1-1; 9 positions agree with TRBD1. The length of the CDR3 is 15 residues. The V segment lost 3 bases and the J segment 6 bases; nucleotides outside the gene matches: 8. Here the CDR3 DNA reads TGTGCCAGCAGTTTCCCCGGACAGGGGAGGGCTGAAGCTTTCTTT. Translated, it gives CASSFPGQGRAEAFF.

The chain employs TRBV18 and TRBJ2-1; no definite D call. The germline CDR1 and CDR2 sequences are KGHSH and LQKENI. The CDR3 runs 13 residues. V dropped 0 bases and J dropped 4 bases, with 4 bases sitting between them. The CDR3 loop is CASSPPTYNEQFF. Written as DNA, the CDR3 is TGTGCCAGCTCACCACCGACGTACAATGAGCAGTTCTTC.

This chain's CDR3 is CASTVQGGNTIYF. The DNA of the CDR3 is TGTGCCAGCACCGTGCAAGGGGGAAACACCATATATTTT. The chain employs TRBV7-2 and TRBJ1-3; D unclear. Germline V gene sequence: CDR1 SGHTA, CDR2 FQGNSA. The CDR3 is made up of 13 amino acids. V was cut by 7 bases and J by 4 bases, with 11 bases left in between.

This clonotype showed up just a few times. The V call is TRBV7-2, the J call TRBJ1-1; D uncertain. This CDR3 spans 13 amino acids. With 5 bases removed from V and 3 bases from J, the gap between germline ends came to 10 bases. Germline loops: CDR1 SGHTA, CDR2 FQGNSA. CDR3 residues: CASSPRTDTEAFF. Here the CDR3 DNA reads TGTGCCAGCAGCCCAAGGACGGACACTGAAGCTTTCTTT.

This clonotype was seen many times. The CDR3, as DNA: TGTGCCAGCAGTTACCTAACAGGGCTGAATCAGCCCCAGCATTTT. Translating gives CASSYLTGLNQPQHF. V is TRBV6-6 and J is TRBJ1-5; tentative D call: TRBD1 (6 bases). CDR1 is MNHNY, CDR2 SVGAGI, per germline (reference sequence). V lost 2 bases, J lost 4 bases, and 12 bases lay in between. The CDR3 is 15 residues long.

This clonotype was detected only a few times. The chain couples TRBV20-1 to TRBJ2-7; 8 bases match TRBD1. Germline values: CDR1 DFQATT, CDR2 SNEGSKA (reference sequence). The junction had 3 bases not matched to a gene; V was cut back by 3 bases and J by 2 bases. The CDR3 contains 13 residues. Here the CDR3 reads CSASSGGPYEQYF. CDR3 nucleotide sequence: TGCAGTGCTAGCTCAGGGGGCCCCTACGAGCAGTACTTC.

The rearrangement joins TRBV20-1 to TRBJ2-3; D not certain. CDR1 is DFQATT and CDR2 is SNEGSKA in the germline V gene (reference sequence). V was shortened by 5 bases and J by 7 bases, with 19 bases between the two germline ends. The CDR3 is 14 residues long. This CDR3 is CSADDTTRRYTQYF. CDR3 DNA sequence: TGCAGTGCTGATGACACAACCCGAAGGTATACGCAGTATTTT.

In its sample, this clonotype was seen a few times. The chain employs TRBV21-1 and TRBJ2-3; the D call in the table, TRBD2, was not verified against the DNA. TRBV21-1 is marked as a pseudogene. This CDR3 comprises 18 residues. Written as DNA, the CDR3 is TGTGCCAGCAGCAAAAATGGTAGCGGGAGTTGTCGAAGAGATACGCAGTATTTT. Its protein is CASSKNGSGSCRRDTQYF.

There are many counts of this clonotype. This chain connects TRBV5-1 to TRBJ1-2; D possibly corresponds to TRBD1 (6 bases). V shed 5 bases and J shed 1 base, with 18 bases lying between them. The germline V gene has CDR1 SGHRS and CDR2 YFSETQ. The CDR3 consists of 16 residues. The CDR3 DNA follows: TGCGCCAGCAGTCTCACGGGGGGCGATGTTAACTATGGCTACACCTTC. Translating it yields CASSLTGGDVNYGYTF. The whole variable domain, remainder taken from reference TRBV5-1 and TRBJ1-2, is KAGVTQTPRYLIKTRGQQVTLSCSPISGHRSVSWYQQTPGQGLQFLFEYFSETQRNKGNFPGRFSGRQFSNSRSEMNVSTLELGDSALYLCASSLTGGDVNYGYTFGSGTRLTVV.

The chain has TRBV2 and TRBJ2-5, with 12 bases aligning to TRBD1. The CDR3 length is 15 residues. CDR1 and CDR2 (germline): SNHLY, FYNNEI. V lost 7 bases to trimming and J lost 5 bases; unmatched junction nucleotides: 8. The DNA of the CDR3 is TGTGCCAGCAACACACCCGGGACAGGGGGCGAGACCCAGTACTTC. Its protein product is CASNTPGTGGETQYF.

This clonotype was picked up a small number of times. V gene TRBV10-3 combines with J gene TRBJ1-3, with D possibly matching TRBD1 (5 bases). The V end was cut by 10 bases, the J end by 0 bases, with 16 bases between. Germline V CDR1 and CDR2: ENHRY, SYGVKD. This CDR3 is 15 amino acids long. The chain's CDR3 is CATKEWDHSGNTIYF. CDR3 nucleotide sequence: TGTGCCACTAAGGAGTGGGACCACTCTGGAAACACCATATATTTT.

This clonotype was observed at least ten times. In DNA, the CDR3 is TGTGCCAGCAGCCAATTTCAGGGTAATCCTTTCTTT. This gives the protein CASSQFQGNPFF. This chain connects TRBV7-2 to TRBJ1-1; D is possibly TRBD1 (5 bases). This CDR3 is built from 12 residues. The V end lost 5 bases, the J end lost 12 bases, and 16 bases lay between the germline ends. Germline CDR1 SGHTA, CDR2 FQGNSA.

This clonotype was seen a few times. CDR3 loop: CASSLSWRGSNQPQHF. The CDR3 DNA reads TGTGCCAGCAGTTTATCGTGGAGGGGCAGCAATCAGCCCCAGCATTTT. This sequence joins TRBV27 and TRBJ1-5, with D perhaps TRBD1 (5 bases). Germline assignment: CDR1 MNHEY and CDR2 SMNVEV (reference sequence). Trimming took off 0 bases at V and 1 base at J, with 10 bases between the two ends. The CDR3 contains 16 residues.

This clonotype occurred many times. CDR3 sequence (DNA): TGTGCCAGCTCACCCGACAGCAACTATGGCTACACCTTC. Its translation is CASSPDSNYGYTF. The chain couples TRBV18 to TRBJ1-2, with D perhaps matching TRBD1 (5 bases). The CDR3 extends over 13 amino acids. The germline gives CDR1 KGHSH, CDR2 LQKENI. V was shortened by 3 bases and J by 2 bases, with 7 bases between the two germline ends.

This clonotype was observed at least ten times. This chain connects TRBV29-1 to TRBJ2-1; D uncertain. The CDR3 sequence is 12 residues long. The germline V gene has CDR1 SQVTM and CDR2 ANQGSEA. The V end was cut by 3 bases, the J end by 3 bases, with 6 bases between. The CDR3 nucleotides read TGCAGCGTTGAGGACGTCTACAATGAGCAGTTCTTC. Translation gives CSVEDVYNEQFF.

This clonotype has more than one count but fewer than ten. The chain couples TRBV6-2 or TRBV6-3 to TRBJ2-7, with TRBD1 as a possible D gene (6 bases). Between the trimmed V and J ends, which lost 2 bases and 7 bases, there was a span of 21 bases. The CDR3 sequence is 16 residues long. The germline V gene has CDR1 MNHEY and CDR2 SVGEGT. The CDR3 nucleotides read TGTGCCAGCAGTTACCCTTCCAGGACAGTCCGTGGGGAGCAGTACTTC. The encoded protein is CASSYPSRTVRGEQYF.

This clonotype was seen more than once but under ten times. J is TRBJ2-7 and V is TRBV6-1; 8 nucleotides line up with TRBD1. The CDR3 extends over 15 amino acids. V was clipped by 2 bases and J by 5 bases; unmatched bases: 8. The germline gives CDR1 MNHNS, CDR2 SASEGT. CDR3 sequence reads: CASSEQGALLNEQYF. The CDR3 region has the DNA TGTGCCAGCAGTGAACAGGGGGCGCTTCTGAACGAGCAGTACTTC.

This sequence joins TRBV12-3 or TRBV12-4 and TRBJ1-6; 8 nucleotides agree with TRBD1. The CDR3 spans 15 residues. The J segment lost 5 bases and the V segment lost 8 bases, leaving 8 bases of the junction unmatched. The CDR3 DNA is TGTGCCAGCGGATACGGACAGGGAGATAATTCACCCCTCCACTTT. It encodes CASGYGQGDNSPLHF.

The chain links TRBV20-1 to TRBJ2-3; a weak D match, TRBD1 (5 bases). This CDR3 is 16 amino acids long. The germline CDR1 and CDR2 sequences are DFQATT and SNEGSKA (reference sequence). Trimming stripped 3 bases from V and 0 bases from J, with 16 bases between. The CDR3 DNA reads TGCAGTGCTAGTCCTGAACAGGCCTCTAGCACAGATACGCAGTATTTT. This encodes CSASPEQASSTDTQYF.

This clonotype was found many times. V and J are TRBV10-3 and TRBJ2-6; TRBD1 might be the D (5 bases). Per the germline V gene, CDR1 is ENHRY and CDR2 is SYGVKD. V was cut by 4 bases and J by 0 bases, with 7 bases left in between. The CDR3 has 15 amino acids. CDR3 sequence: CAISVGHSGANVLTF. The DNA of the CDR3 is TGTGCCATCAGTGTCGGACACTCTGGGGCCAACGTCCTGACTTTC.

This clonotype has ten or more counts. The chain is built from TRBV28 and TRBJ1-1; D unclear. Germline loops: CDR1 MDHEN, CDR2 SYDVKM. The CDR3 spans 12 residues. Trimming removed 3 bases from V and 3 bases from J, with 5 bases in between. This CDR3 is CASSLAYTEAFF. The CDR3 DNA is TGTGCCAGCAGTTTGGCTTACACTGAAGCTTTCTTT.

This clonotype has at least ten counts. CDR3: CASSPARSTDTQYF. The CDR3 DNA is TGTGCCAGCTCACCAGCCAGAAGCACAGATACGCAGTATTTT. The genes are TRBV18 and TRBJ2-3; D remains unclear. Germline-derived CDR1 and CDR2 are KGHSH and LQKENI. The CDR3 runs to 14 residues. The V and J ends lost 2 bases and 0 bases respectively, with 6 bases between them. Drawing the rest from reference TRBV18 and TRBJ2-3, the complete variable domain is NAGVMQNPRHLVRRRGQEARLRCSPMKGHSHVYWYRQLPEEGLKFMVYLQKENIIDESGMPKERFSAEFPKEGPSILRIQQVVRGDSAAYFCASSPARSTDTQYFGPGTRLTVL.

This clonotype has at least ten counts. The genes are TRBV7-2 and TRBJ2-3; TRBD2 is a possible D gene (5 bases). Germline CDR1 reads SGHTA; CDR2 reads FQGNSA. This CDR3 spans 15 amino acids. Trimming cost V 5 bases and J 2 bases, with 14 bases left between them. The CDR3 reads CASSPDYPFTDTQYF. CDR3 DNA: TGTGCCAGCAGCCCTGACTACCCTTTCACAGATACGCAGTATTTT.

This clonotype was seen ten or more times. The V and J genes are TRBV7-9 and TRBJ1-2; possibly TRBD1 for D (5 bases). This CDR3 is 14 amino acids long. V was pared by 7 bases and J by 5 bases, with 17 bases between. CDR1 SEHNR and CDR2 FQNEAQ come from the germline V gene (reference sequence). Here the CDR3 DNA reads TGTGCCAGCACCATAGGCGGCAGGGCTTATGGCTACACCTTC. Protein: CASTIGGRAYGYTF.

Ten or more counts support this clonotype. The rearrangement links TRBV7-9 to TRBJ2-7, with D hard to call. The CDR3 sequence is 13 residues long. Trimming took 0 bases from V and 3 from J, leaving 6 bases between them. Looked up from germline, CDR1 is SEHNR and CDR2 is FQNEAQ (reference sequence). CDR3 nucleotide sequence: TGTGCCAGCAGCTTAGCCCGGGTCTACGAGCAGTACTTC. It specifies CASSLARVYEQYF.